The 5 T cell receptor beta chains listed next were all sequenced from one sample in a study of OX40 agonist ivuxolimab in advanced cancers. Sequencing was performed with immunoSEQ multiplex PCR; in TCRdb, only in-frame clones are kept and a portion is missing. The sample carries 50,000 to 65,000 clones, about 87% recorded once. This material consisted of CD4+ or CD8+ T cells sorted from blood, taken in a trial of the OX40 agonist ivuxolimab. The receptors stem from an adult with an advanced solid tumor such as melanoma, head and neck, liver or kidney cancer.

The chain combines TRBV11-3 with TRBJ2-7, with D possibly TRBD1 on 6 matching bases. CDR3 length: 14 amino acids. CDR1 and CDR2 from the germline V gene are SGHNT and YENEEA. Trimming removed 5 bases from V and 2 bases from J, with 13 bases in between. The chain's CDR3 is CASSEYRAPYEQYF. The CDR3 DNA follows: TGTGCCAGCAGCGAATACAGGGCACCCTACGAGCAGTACTTC.

As regards this clone: The junction and the germline gene differ at one end; a read error may be behind it. The chain joins TRBV5-8 to TRBJ1-3; no firm D call. The CDR3 is 10 amino acids. CDR1 SGHTS and CDR2 YDEGEE come from the germline V gene. In nucleotides, the CDR3 is TGTGCCAGCAGCCCAGGCCCTGACCTTTTT. It codes for CASSPGPDLF.

V gene TRBV6-5 combines with J gene TRBJ1-3, with a possible D match to TRBD1 (6 bases). The CDR3 consists of 14 residues. Germline lookup yields CDR1 MNHEY and CDR2 SVGAGI. V lost 7 bases, J lost 4 bases, and 14 bases lay in between. CDR3 protein: CASNAGTRGNTIYF. In DNA, the CDR3 is TGTGCCAGCAATGCCGGGACACGGGGAAACACCATATATTTT.

The chain links TRBV9 to TRBJ1-2; tentative D call: TRBD1 (5 bases). Trimming removed 0 bases from V and 2 bases from J, with 8 bases in between. Germline V gives CDR1 SGDLS, CDR2 YYNGEE. The CDR3 extends over 14 amino acids. CDR3 coding DNA: TGTGCCAGCAGCGTAGTGGACACAAACTATGGCTACACCTTC. Protein sequence: CASSVVDTNYGYTF.

The chain links TRBV4-1 to TRBJ2-5, with a possible D match to TRBD2 (7 bases). This CDR3 region has 16 residues. Trimming shortened V by 4 bases and J by 7 bases, and 22 bases separated the two germline ends. Germline V CDR1 and CDR2: MGHRA, YSYEKL. The CDR3 DNA sequence: TGCGCCAGCAGCCCCCAAGAGGGGGGGAGCTTATGGACCCAGTACTTC. It codes for CASSPQEGGSLWTQYF.